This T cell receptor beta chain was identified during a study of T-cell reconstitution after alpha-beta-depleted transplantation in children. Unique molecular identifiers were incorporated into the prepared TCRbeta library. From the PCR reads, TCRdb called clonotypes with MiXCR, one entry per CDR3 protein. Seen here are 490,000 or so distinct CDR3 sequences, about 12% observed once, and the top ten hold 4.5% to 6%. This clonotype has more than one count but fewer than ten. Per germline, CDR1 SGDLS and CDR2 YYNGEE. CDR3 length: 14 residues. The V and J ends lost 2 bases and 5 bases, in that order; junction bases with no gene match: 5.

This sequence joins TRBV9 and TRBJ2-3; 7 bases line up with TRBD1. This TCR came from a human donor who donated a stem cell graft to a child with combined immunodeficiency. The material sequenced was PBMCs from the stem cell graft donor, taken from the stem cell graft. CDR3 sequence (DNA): TGTGCCAGCAGCGTGACAGGGTTTGGAGATACGCAGTATTTT. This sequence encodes CASSVTGFGDTQYF.